These 20 T cell receptor beta chains came from one sample sequenced in a study of regulatory T cells in long-lasting Graves disease. Time point specified: newly diagnosed GD, antithyroid drugs for less than 3 months. TCR sequences were obtained from RNA taken from PBMCs. To make TCR beta libraries, researchers used iRepertoire HTBI primers and Arm-PCR of CDR3 regions. TCRdb recomputed calls from the multiplex PCR reads with MiXCR, one row per CDR3 protein. Counted here are some 250,000 distinct CDR3 sequences, about 17% occurring once; the ten biggest clones make up approximately 14%. These same data were also listed under a study on T cells in Graves' hyperthyroidism and ophthalmopathy.

Sequencing was performed on peripheral blood mononuclear cells (PBMCs), taken at new diagnosis, from a patient treated with antithyroid drugs. The source of these receptors is a woman in her thirties with Graves disease.

This clonotype has only one observation. The chain combines TRBV25-1 with TRBJ2-4; D remains unclear. V was cut by 2 bases and J by 2 bases, with 4 bases left in between. From germline, CDR1 is MGHDK and CDR2 SYGVNS. This CDR3 spans 13 amino acids. In DNA form, the CDR3 reads TGTGCCAGCAGTGAAAGAACCAAAAACATTCAGTACTTC. As protein: CASSERTKNIQYF. The entire variable domain, with the rest obtained from reference TRBV25-1 and TRBJ2-4, is as follows: EADIYQTPRYLVIGTGKKITLECSQTMGHDKMYWYQQDPGMELHLIHYSYGVNSTEKGDLSSESTVSRIRTEHFPLTLESARPSHTSQYLCASSERTKNIQYFGAGTRLSVL.

A word on this clonotype: A read error likely explains this, since a far larger clone differs by one base. This rearrangement joins TRBV5-1 to TRBJ2-3; no reliable D call. The CDR3 sequence is 14 residues long. The germline V gene has CDR1 SGHRS and CDR2 YFSETQ. The CDR3, as DNA: TGTGCCAGCTCCTTCACCGCTGGCACAGATATGCAGTATTTT. It encodes CASSFTAGTDMQYF.

The sample holds many counts of this clonotype. V and J are TRBV19 and TRBJ1-2; D unresolved. The germline V and J ends were trimmed by 7 bases and 0 bases, with 18 bases remaining between them. Germline CDR1 LNHDA, CDR2 SQIVND (reference sequence). The CDR3 consists of 16 residues. The CDR3 region is CASKIPTGWANYGYTF. The CDR3 DNA follows: TGTGCCAGTAAAATACCCACCGGCTGGGCTAACTATGGCTACACCTTC.

About this clonotype itself: Since a much larger clone is just one base distant, this may be a read error. The chain couples TRBV11-2 to TRBJ2-2; no firm D call. Trimming took off 4 bases at V and 1 base at J, with 4 bases between the two ends. This CDR3 is built from 13 residues. CDR1 is SGHAT, CDR2 FQNNGV, per germline. CDR3 nucleotides: TGTGCCAGCAGCTCCATGAACACCGGGGAGCTGTTTTTT. It yields the protein CASSSMNTGELFF.

With respect to this clonotype: A read error is possible here, since a much larger clone lies one base away. The J gene is TRBJ2-7, the V gene TRBV3-1; no clear D gene. Germline V gene lookup returns CDR1 LGHDT and CDR2 YNNKEL (reference sequence). This CDR3 comprises 13 residues. This CDR3 reads CVSSQMGNYEQYF. CDR3 in DNA: TGTGTCAGCAGCCAGATGGGAAACTACGAGCAGTACTTC.

The V gene is TRBV20-1, the J gene TRBJ1-6; D is unresolved. Germline CDR1 is DFQATT and CDR2 is SNEGSKA (reference sequence). V lost 1 base, J lost 1 base, and 11 bases lay in between. This CDR3 comprises 16 residues. CDR3 amino acids: CSARGMEGSYNSPLHF. In nucleotides, the CDR3 is TGCAGTGCTAGAGGAATGGAGGGTTCCTATAATTCACCCCTCCACTTT.

This clonotype was seen at least ten times. The V call is TRBV11-2, the J call TRBJ2-2; D remains unclear. The CDR3 loop spans 14 amino acids. Between the trimmed V and J ends, which lost 0 bases and 7 bases, there was a span of 9 bases. Germline-derived CDR1 and CDR2 are SGHAT and FQNNGV. The CDR3 DNA reads as TGTGCCAGCAGCTTAGAGTTGGCGGACGGGGAGCTGTTTTTT. It encodes CASSLELADGELFF.

This clonotype was picked up many times. The V and J genes are TRBV11-1 and TRBJ1-2; possibly TRBD1 for D (5 bases). V dropped 5 bases and J dropped 4 bases, with 11 bases sitting between them. CDR1 is SGHAT and CDR2 is FQDESV in the germline V gene (reference sequence). This CDR3 comprises 13 residues. The CDR3 DNA reads as TGTGCCAGCAGCCGTCAGGGTACCTATGGCTACACCTTC. It translates to CASSRQGTYGYTF.

The table lists this clonotype with many counts. The J gene is TRBJ1-5, the V gene TRBV12-3 or TRBV12-4; 8 bases are a match to TRBD1. The CDR3 extends over 16 amino acids. The J segment lost 2 bases and the V segment lost 11 bases, leaving 14 bases of the junction unmatched. In DNA, the CDR3 is TGTGCCCACGGCCCAGGGGGGGGACAGGGCAATCAGCCCCAGCATTTT. Protein sequence: CAHGPGGGQGNQPQHF.

The chain joins TRBV29-1 to TRBJ1-4, with D tentatively TRBD1 (5 bases). V was clipped by 7 bases and J by 0 bases, with 12 bases between them. Germline V gives CDR1 SQVTM, CDR2 ANQGSEA. CDR3 length equals 14 residues. Here the CDR3 DNA reads TGCAGCGGTGGGGGGGATGCAACTAATGAAAAACTGTTTTTT. Translation: CSGGGDATNEKLFF. Supplemented by reference TRBV29-1 and TRBJ1-4, the full variable domain reads SAVISQKPSRDICQRGTSLTIQCQVDSQVTMMFWYRQQPGQSLTLIATANQGSEATYESGFVIDKFPISRPNLTFSTLTVSNMSPEDSSIYLCSGGGDATNEKLFFGSGTQLSVL.

This clonotype appeared a few times. This sequence joins TRBV19 and TRBJ1-5; D might be TRBD1 (5 bases). This CDR3 is built from 14 residues. V lost 8 bases, J lost 4 bases, and 15 bases lay in between. Germline CDR1 reads LNHDA; CDR2 reads SQIVND (reference sequence). CDR3 region: CASRAGPSNQPQHF. CDR3 coding DNA: TGTGCCAGTCGGGCAGGGCCTAGTAATCAGCCCCAGCATTTT.

The CDR3 is CATSDSSGGLYNEQFF. The CDR3 nucleotides are TGTGCCACCAGTGATTCCTCGGGGGGGTTATACAATGAGCAGTTCTTC. The chain uses TRBV24-1 and TRBJ2-1; TRBD2 aligns across 8 bases. Trimming at V came to 2 bases and at J to 4 bases, leaving 6 bases not matched to a gene. Per germline, CDR1 KGHDR and CDR2 SFDVKD. The CDR3 length is 16 residues.

The chain recombines TRBV7-2 with TRBJ2-5; D gene unclear. The V and J ends lost 5 bases and 0 bases respectively, with 16 bases between them. The CDR3 loop spans 16 amino acids. Per the germline V gene, CDR1 is SGHTA and CDR2 is FQGNSA. The CDR3 loop is CASSQDWVENQETQYF. In nucleotides, the CDR3 is TGTGCCAGCAGCCAAGACTGGGTAGAAAACCAAGAGACCCAGTACTTC.

At least ten counts were recorded for this clonotype. J is TRBJ2-5 and V is TRBV6-1; D gene uncertain. V was cut by 6 bases and J by 4 bases, with 21 bases left in between. CDR1 and CDR2 from the germline V gene are MNHNS and SASEGT. The length of the CDR3 is 16 residues. CDR3 DNA: TGTGCCAGCAGCCTTTATATGGGGTCGTTGAGAGAGACCCAGTACTTC. It encodes CASSLYMGSLRETQYF.

The rearrangement joins TRBV3-1 to TRBJ2-5, with D perhaps TRBD2 (6 bases). The V end lost 4 bases, the J end lost 3 bases, and 15 bases lay between the germline ends. The germline gives CDR1 LGHDT, CDR2 YNNKEL (reference sequence). The CDR3 runs 15 residues. The CDR3 spells CASSRPGLEKETQYF. For the CDR3, the DNA is TGTGCCAGCAGCCGTCCGGGACTTGAAAAAGAGACCCAGTACTTC.

The chain recombines TRBV20-1 with TRBJ1-2; D unclear. The ends were cut back, 6 bases at V and 6 bases at J, with 11 bases in the middle. Germline CDR1 and CDR2: DFQATT and SNEGSKA (reference sequence). The CDR3 runs to 11 residues. The CDR3 is CSADQSDGYTF. The CDR3, as DNA: TGCAGTGCGGACCAATCGGATGGCTACACCTTC.

This clonotype was recorded many times. DNA of the CDR3: TGTGCCAGCAGCCGGGACAGGGGTTCGGGCGGCTACACCTTC. This codes for CASSRDRGSGGYTF. J is TRBJ1-2 and V is TRBV7-9; 10 bases are a match to TRBD1. The CDR3 length is 14 residues. The germline V gene has CDR1 SEHNR and CDR2 FQNEAQ (reference sequence). V lost 5 bases to trimming and J lost 8 bases; unmatched junction nucleotides: 8.

The table lists this clonotype with many counts. V usage is TRBV20-1 and J usage is TRBJ1-1; 10 bases match TRBD1. The junction had 8 bases not matched to a gene; V was cut back by 2 bases and J by 5 bases. Germline CDR1 DFQATT, CDR2 SNEGSKA (reference sequence). This CDR3 spans 15 amino acids. The CDR3 nucleotides are TGCAGTGCTAGACCTCGGACAGGGGGTAGGACTGAAGCTTTCTTT. Its protein is CSARPRTGGRTEAFF.

This clonotype was seen many times. This chain links TRBV20-1 with TRBJ1-2; tentative D call: TRBD1 (6 bases). Germline V gene lookup returns CDR1 DFQATT and CDR2 SNEGSKA (reference sequence). The length of the CDR3 is 14 residues. Trimming left V 0 bases short and J 3 bases short, with 11 bases between. DNA of the CDR3: TGCAGTGCTAGAGAGCCACAGGGCGACTATGGCTACACCTTC. Its protein product is CSAREPQGDYGYTF.

This clonotype was seen a few times. The chain employs TRBV6-1 and TRBJ1-2; D unclear. The CDR3 contains 15 residues. Trimming took 2 bases from V and 4 from J, leaving 14 bases between them. Germline V gene data show CDR1 as MNHNS and CDR2 as SASEGT. The CDR3, as DNA: TGTGCCAGCAGTGAATCGGCCAGTTTCTTCTATGGCTACACCTTC. Protein: CASSESASFFYGYTF.